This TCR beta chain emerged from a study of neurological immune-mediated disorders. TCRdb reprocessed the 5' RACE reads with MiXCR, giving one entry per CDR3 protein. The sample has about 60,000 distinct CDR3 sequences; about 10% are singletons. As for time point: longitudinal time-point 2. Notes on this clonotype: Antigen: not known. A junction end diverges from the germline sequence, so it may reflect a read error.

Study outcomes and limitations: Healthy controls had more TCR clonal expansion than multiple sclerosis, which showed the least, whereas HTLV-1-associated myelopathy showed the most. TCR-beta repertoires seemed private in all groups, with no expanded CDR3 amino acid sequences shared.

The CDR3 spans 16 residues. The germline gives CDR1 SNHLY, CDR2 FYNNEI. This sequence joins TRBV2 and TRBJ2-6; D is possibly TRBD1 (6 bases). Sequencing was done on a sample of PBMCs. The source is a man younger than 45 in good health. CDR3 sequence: CAWLWTAHSGANVMTF. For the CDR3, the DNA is TGTGCCTGGCTTTGGACAGCCCACTCTGGGGCCAACGTCATGACTTTC.